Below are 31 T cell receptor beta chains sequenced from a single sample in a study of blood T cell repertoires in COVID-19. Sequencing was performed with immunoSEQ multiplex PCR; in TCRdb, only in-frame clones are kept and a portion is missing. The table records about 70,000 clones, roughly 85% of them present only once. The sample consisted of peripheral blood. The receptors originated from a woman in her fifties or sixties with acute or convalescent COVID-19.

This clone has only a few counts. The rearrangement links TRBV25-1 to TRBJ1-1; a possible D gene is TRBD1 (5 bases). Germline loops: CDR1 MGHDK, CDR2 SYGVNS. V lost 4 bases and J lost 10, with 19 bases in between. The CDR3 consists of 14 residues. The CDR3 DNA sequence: TGTGCCAGCAGTGCCTCCGGGACTCCCCGGGGAGCTTTCTTT. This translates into CASSASGTPRGAFF.

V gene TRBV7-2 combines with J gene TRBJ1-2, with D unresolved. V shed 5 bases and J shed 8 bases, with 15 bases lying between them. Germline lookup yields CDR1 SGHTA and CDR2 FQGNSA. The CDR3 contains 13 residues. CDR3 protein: CASSADGVGGYTF. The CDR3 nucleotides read TGTGCCAGCAGCGCCGACGGAGTAGGCGGCTACACCTTC.

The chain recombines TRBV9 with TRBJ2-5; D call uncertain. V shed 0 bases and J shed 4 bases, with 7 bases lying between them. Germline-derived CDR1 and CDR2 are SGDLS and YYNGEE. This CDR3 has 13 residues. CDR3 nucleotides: TGTGCCAGCAGCGTAGCTACGGGAGAGACCCAGTACTTC. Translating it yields CASSVATGETQYF.

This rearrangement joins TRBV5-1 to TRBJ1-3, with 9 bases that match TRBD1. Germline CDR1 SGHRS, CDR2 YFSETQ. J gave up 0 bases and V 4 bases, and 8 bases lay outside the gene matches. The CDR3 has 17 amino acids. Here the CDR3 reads CASSPSGTGSSGNTIYF. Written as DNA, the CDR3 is TGCGCCAGCAGCCCATCCGGGACAGGGTCCTCTGGAAACACCATATATTTT.

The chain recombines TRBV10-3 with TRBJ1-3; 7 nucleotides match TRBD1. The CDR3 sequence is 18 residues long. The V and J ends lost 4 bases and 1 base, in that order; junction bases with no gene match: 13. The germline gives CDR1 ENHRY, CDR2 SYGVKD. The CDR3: CAISVNFWGQSSGNTIYF. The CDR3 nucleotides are TGTGCCATCAGTGTCAATTTCTGGGGACAGAGTTCTGGAAACACCATATATTTT.

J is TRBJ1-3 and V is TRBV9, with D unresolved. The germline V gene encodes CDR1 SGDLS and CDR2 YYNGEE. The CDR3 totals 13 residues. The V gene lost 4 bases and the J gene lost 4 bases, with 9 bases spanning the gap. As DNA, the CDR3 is TGTGCCAGCAGCCAAGGAGGAGGAAACACCATATATTTT. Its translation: CASSQGGGNTIYF.

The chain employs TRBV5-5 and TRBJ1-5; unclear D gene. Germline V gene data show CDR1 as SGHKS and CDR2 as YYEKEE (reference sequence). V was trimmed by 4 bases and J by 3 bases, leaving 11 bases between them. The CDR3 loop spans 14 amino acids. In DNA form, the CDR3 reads TGTGCCAGCAGCGAGAGCGGGAACAATCAGCCCCAGCATTTT. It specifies CASSESGNNQPQHF.

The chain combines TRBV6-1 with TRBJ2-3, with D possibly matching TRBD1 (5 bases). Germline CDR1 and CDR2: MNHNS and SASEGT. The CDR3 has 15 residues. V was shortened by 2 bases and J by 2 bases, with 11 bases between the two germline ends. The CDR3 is CASSEQGFNTDTQYF. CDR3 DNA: TGTGCCAGCAGTGAACAGGGTTTTAACACAGATACGCAGTATTTT.

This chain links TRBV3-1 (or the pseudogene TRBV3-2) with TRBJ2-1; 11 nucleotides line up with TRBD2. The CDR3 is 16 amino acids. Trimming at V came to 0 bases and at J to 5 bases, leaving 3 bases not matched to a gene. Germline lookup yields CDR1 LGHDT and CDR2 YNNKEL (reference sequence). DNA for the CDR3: TGTGCCAGCAGCCAAGATCTGGGACTAGCGGACAATGAGCAGTTCTTC. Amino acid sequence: CASSQDLGLADNEQFF.

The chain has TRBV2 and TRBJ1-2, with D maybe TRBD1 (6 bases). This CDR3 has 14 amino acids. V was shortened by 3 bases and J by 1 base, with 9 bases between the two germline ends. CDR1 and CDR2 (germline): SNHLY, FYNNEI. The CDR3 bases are TGTGCCAGCAGTGAGGGCAGGGGTAACTATGGCTACACCTTC. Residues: CASSEGRGNYGYTF.

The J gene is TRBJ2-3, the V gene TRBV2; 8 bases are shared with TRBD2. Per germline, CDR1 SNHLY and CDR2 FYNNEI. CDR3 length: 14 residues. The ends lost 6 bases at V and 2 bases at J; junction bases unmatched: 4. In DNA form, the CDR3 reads TGTGCCAGCAGAGCTAGCGGGTTCACAGATACGCAGTATTTT. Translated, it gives CASRASGFTDTQYF.

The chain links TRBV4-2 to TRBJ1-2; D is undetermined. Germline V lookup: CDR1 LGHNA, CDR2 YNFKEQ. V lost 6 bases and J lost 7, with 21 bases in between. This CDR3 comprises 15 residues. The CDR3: CASSFGNGPAVGYTF. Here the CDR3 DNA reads TGTGCCAGCAGTTTCGGTAATGGCCCGGCGGTTGGCTACACCTTC.

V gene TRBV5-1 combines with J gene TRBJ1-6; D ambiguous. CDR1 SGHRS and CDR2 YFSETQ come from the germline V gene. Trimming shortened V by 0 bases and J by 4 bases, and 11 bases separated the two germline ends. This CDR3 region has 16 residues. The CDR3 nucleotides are TGCGCCAGCAGCTTGGCCGGATCGACTTATAATTCACCCCTCCACTTT. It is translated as CASSLAGSTYNSPLHF.

CDR3 sequence reads: CATSSRTTGDGYTF. The CDR3 DNA reads TGTGCCACCAGCAGTCGGACAACTGGGGATGGCTACACCTTC. This chain links TRBV15 with TRBJ1-2, with a tentative D call TRBD1 (5 bases). Trimming left V 3 bases short and J 6 bases short, with 14 bases between. Germline CDR1 and CDR2: LNHNV and YYDKDF (reference sequence). This CDR3 has 14 amino acids.

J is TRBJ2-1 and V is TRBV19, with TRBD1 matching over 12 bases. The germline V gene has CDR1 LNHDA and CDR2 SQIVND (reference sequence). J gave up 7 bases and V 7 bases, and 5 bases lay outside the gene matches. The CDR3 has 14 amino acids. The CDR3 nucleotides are TGTGCCAGTATCGGGACAGGGGGCCAGAATGAGCAGTTCTTC. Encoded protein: CASIGTGGQNEQFF.

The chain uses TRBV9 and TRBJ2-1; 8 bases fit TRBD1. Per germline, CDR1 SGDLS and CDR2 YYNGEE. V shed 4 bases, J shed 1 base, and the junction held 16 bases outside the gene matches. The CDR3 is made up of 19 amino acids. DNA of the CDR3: TGTGCCAGCAGCCCCCGACCGGGACAGGCCTCTCTTTCCTACAATGAGCAGTTCTTC. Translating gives CASSPRPGQASLSYNEQFF. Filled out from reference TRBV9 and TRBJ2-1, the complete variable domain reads DSGVTQTPKHLITATGQRVTLRCSPRSGDLSVYWYQQSLDQGLQFLIQYYNGEERAKGNILERFSAQQFPDLHSELNLSSLELGDSALYFCASSPRPGQASLSYNEQFFGPGTRLTVL.

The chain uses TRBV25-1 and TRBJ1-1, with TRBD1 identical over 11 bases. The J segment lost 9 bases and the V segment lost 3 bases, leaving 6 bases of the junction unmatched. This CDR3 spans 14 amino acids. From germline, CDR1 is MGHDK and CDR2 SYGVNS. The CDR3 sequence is CASSEPGQGVQAFF. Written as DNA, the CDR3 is TGTGCCAGCAGTGAGCCGGGACAGGGGGTACAAGCTTTCTTT.

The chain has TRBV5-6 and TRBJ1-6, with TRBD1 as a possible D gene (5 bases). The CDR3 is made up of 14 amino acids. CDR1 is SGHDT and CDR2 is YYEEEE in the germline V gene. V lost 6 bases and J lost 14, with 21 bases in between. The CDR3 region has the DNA TGTGCCAGCAACATTCGGGGGTTTCTTGCCACCCTCCACTTT. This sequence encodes CASNIRGFLATLHF.

Here the CDR3 reads CASSLAQGTGELFF. Here the CDR3 DNA reads TGTGCCAGCAGCTTGGCCCAGGGAACCGGGGAGCTGTTTTTT. The V gene is TRBV5-4, the J gene TRBJ2-2; the D gene is possibly TRBD1 (5 bases). Germline CDR1 and CDR2: SGHNT and YYREEE (reference sequence). The CDR3 runs to 14 residues. V lost 0 bases, J lost 5 bases, and 8 bases lay in between.

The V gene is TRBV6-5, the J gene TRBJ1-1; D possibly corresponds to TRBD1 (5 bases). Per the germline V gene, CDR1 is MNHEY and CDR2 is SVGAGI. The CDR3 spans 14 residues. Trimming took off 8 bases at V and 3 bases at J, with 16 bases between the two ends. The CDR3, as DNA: TGTGCCAGCCAGCAGGGAACCCTGTACACTGAAGCTTTCTTT. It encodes CASQQGTLYTEAFF.

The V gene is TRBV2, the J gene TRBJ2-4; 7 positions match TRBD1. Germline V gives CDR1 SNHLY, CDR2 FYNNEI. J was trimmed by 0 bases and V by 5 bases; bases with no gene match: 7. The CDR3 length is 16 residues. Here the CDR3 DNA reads TGTGCCAGCAGTCGTCCGGGACAGCTAGCCAAAAACATTCAGTACTTC. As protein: CASSRPGQLAKNIQYF.

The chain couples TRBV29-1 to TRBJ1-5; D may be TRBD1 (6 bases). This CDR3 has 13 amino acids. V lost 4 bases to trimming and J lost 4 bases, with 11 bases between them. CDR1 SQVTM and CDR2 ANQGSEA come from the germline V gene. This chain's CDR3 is CSVALDRNQPQHF. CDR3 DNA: TGCAGCGTTGCCCTCGACAGGAATCAGCCCCAGCATTTT.

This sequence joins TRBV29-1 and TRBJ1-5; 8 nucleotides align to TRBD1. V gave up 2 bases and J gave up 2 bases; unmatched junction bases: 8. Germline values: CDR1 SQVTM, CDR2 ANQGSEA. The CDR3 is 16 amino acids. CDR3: CSVESRGRRGNQPQHF. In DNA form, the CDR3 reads TGCAGCGTTGAATCCAGGGGGCGGCGTGGCAATCAGCCCCAGCATTTT.

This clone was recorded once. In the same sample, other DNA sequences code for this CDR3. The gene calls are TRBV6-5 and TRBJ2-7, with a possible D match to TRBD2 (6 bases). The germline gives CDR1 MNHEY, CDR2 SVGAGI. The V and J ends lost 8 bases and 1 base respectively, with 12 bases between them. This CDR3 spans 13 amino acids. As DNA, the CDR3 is TGTGCCAGCCGTTTGCGGGAATCCTACGAGCAGTACTTC. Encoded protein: CASRLRESYEQYF.

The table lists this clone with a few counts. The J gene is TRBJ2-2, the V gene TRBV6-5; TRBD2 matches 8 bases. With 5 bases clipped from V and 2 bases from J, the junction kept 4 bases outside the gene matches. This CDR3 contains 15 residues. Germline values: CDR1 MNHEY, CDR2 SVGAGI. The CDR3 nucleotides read TGTGCCAGCAGTCTACTAGCGGAAAACACCGGGGAGCTGTTTTTT. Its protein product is CASSLLAENTGELFF.

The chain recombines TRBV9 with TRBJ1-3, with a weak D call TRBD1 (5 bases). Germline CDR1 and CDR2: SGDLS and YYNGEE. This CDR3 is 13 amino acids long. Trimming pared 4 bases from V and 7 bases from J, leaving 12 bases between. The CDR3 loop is CASSSDIGNTIYF. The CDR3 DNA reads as TGTGCCAGCAGCTCGGACATCGGGAACACCATATATTTT. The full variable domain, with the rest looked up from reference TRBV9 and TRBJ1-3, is DSGVTQTPKHLITATGQRVTLRCSPRSGDLSVYWYQQSLDQGLQFLIQYYNGEERAKGNILERFSAQQFPDLHSELNLSSLELGDSALYFCASSSDIGNTIYFGEGSWLTVV.

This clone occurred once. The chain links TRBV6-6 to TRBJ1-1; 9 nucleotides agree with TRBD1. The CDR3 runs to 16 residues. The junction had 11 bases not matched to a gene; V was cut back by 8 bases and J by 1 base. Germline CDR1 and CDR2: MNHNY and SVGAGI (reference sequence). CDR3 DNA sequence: TGTGCCAGCTGGAGGACAGGGGTTGTTCGGAACACTGAAGCTTTCTTT. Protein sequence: CASWRTGVVRNTEAFF.

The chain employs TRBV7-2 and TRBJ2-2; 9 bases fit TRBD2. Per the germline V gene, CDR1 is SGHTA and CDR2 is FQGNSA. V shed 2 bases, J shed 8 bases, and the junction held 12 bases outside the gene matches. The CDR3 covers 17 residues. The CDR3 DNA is TGTGCCAGCAGCTTAAATCGAGCGGGGGGTCGGATAGGGGAGCTGTTTTTT. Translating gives CASSLNRAGGRIGELFF.

The CDR3 loop is CASSLTSTVDTQYF. The CDR3 DNA reads TGTGCCAGCAGCCTGACTAGTACCGTAGATACGCAGTATTTT. This chain connects TRBV3-1 (or the pseudogene TRBV3-2) to TRBJ2-3; TRBD2 might be the D (6 bases). Trimming pared 4 bases from V and 5 bases from J, leaving 13 bases between. Germline V gene data show CDR1 as LGHDT and CDR2 as YNNKEL (reference sequence). The CDR3 extends over 14 amino acids.

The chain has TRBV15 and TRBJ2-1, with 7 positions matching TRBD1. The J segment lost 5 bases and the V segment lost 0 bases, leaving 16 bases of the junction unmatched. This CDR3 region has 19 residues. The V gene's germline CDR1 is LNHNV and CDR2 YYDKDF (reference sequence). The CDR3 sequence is CATSRDQETGSIRDNEQFF. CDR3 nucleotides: TGTGCCACCAGCAGAGATCAGGAGACAGGGTCCATTCGGGACAATGAGCAGTTCTTC.

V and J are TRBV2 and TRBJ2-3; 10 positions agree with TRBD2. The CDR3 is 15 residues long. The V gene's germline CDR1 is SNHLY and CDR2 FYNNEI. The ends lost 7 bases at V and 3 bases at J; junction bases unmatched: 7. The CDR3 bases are TGTGCCAGCATCGGAATAGCGGGGGGAACAGATACGCAGTATTTT. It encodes CASIGIAGGTDTQYF.